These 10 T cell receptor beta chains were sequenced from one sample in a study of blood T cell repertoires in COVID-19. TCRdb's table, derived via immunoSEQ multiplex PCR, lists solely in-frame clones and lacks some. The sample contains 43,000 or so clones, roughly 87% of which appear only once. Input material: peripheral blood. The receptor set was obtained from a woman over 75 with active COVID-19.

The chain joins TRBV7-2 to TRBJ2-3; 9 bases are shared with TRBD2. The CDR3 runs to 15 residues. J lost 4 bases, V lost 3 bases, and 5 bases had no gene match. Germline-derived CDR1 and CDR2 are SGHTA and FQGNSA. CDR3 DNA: TGTGCCAGCAGCTTCTCGGGACTAGCAGCAGATACGCAGTATTTT. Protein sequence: CASSFSGLAADTQYF.

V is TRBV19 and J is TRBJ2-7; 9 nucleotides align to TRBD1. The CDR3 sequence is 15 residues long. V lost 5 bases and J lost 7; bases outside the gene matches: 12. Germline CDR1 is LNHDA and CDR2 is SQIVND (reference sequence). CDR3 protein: CASSSQHRGLGEQYF. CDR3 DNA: TGTGCCAGTAGTTCCCAGCACAGGGGGCTAGGAGAGCAGTACTTC.

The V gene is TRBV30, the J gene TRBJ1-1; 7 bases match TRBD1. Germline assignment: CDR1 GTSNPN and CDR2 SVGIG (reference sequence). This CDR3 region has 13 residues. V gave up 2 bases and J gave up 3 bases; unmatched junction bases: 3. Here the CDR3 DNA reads TGTGCCTGGAGTAGGCAGGGGGACACTGAAGCTTTCTTT. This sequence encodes CAWSRQGDTEAFF.

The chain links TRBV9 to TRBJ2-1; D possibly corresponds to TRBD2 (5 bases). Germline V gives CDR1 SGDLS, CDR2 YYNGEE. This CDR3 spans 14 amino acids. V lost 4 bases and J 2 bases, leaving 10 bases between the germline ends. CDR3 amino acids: CASSPGRTYNEQFF. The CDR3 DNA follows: TGTGCCAGCAGCCCGGGGAGAACCTACAATGAGCAGTTCTTC.

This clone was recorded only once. CDR3 region: CASSLGQANYEQYF. The DNA of the CDR3 is TGTGCCAGCAGCCTGGGACAGGCCAACTACGAGCAGTACTTC. J is TRBJ2-7 and V is TRBV5-4, with TRBD1 matching over 8 bases. The germline V gene encodes CDR1 SGHNT and CDR2 YYREEE (reference sequence). The CDR3 runs 14 residues. V gave up 4 bases and J gave up 3 bases; unmatched junction bases: 6. The whole variable domain, remainder taken from reference TRBV5-4 and TRBJ2-7, is ETGVTQSPTHLIKTRGQQVTLRCSSQSGHNTVSWYQQALGQGPQFIFQYYREEENGRGNFPPRFSGLQFPNYSSELNVNALELDDSALYLCASSLGQANYEQYFGPGTRLTVT.

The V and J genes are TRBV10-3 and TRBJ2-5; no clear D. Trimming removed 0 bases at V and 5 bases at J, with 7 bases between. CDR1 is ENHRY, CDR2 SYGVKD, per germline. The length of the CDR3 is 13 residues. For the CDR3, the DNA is TGTGCCATCAGTGAGTCGTCGCAGGAGACCCAGTACTTC. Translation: CAISESSQETQYF.

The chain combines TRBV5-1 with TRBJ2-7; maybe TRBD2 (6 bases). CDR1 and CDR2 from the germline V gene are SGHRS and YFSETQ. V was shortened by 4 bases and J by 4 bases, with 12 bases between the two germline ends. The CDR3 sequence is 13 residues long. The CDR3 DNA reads TGCGCCAGCAGCACCGGGACTTCGTACGAGCAGTACTTC. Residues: CASSTGTSYEQYF.

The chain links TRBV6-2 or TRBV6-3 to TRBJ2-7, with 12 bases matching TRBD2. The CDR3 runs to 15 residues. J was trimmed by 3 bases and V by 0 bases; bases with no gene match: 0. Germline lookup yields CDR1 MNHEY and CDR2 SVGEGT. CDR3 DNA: TGTGCCAGCAGTTACTCGACTAGCGGGGGCTACGAGCAGTACTTC. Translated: CASSYSTSGGYEQYF.

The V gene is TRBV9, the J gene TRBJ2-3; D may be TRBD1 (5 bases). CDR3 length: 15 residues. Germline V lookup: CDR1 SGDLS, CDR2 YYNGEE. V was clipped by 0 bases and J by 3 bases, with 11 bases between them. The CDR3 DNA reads TGTGCCAGCAGCGTAGGGGTAGGGGCGACAGATACGCAGTATTTT. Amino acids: CASSVGVGATDTQYF.

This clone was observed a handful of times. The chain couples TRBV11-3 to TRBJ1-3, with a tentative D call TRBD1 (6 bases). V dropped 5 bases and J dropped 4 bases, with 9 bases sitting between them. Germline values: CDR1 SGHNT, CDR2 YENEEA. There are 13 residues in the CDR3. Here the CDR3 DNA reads TGTGCCAGCAGCGTTGGACAGGGAAACACCATATATTTT. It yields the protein CASSVGQGNTIYF.